Listed below are T cell receptor beta chains from one sample, sequenced in a study of CXCR3-negative and CXCR3-positive naive CD8 T cells. TCRdb reworked the 5' RACE reads into one entry per CDR3 protein, no DNA. This table lists more than 40,000 distinct CDR3 sequences. The specimen was naive CXCR3- CD8+ T cells from blood. The receptors were gathered from a human donor in good health. Some clones in this sample may be carry-over from other donors' samples. Both conserved end residues are part of each CDR3.

V	J	CDR3
TRBV28	TRBJ2-1	CASSTGQGNEEQFF
TRBV27	TRBJ2-5	CASRPGLQETQYF
TRBV11-2	TRBJ2-6	CASSVGNLSGANVLTF
TRBV20-1	TRBJ1-2	CSATDSDNYGYTF
TRBV20-1	TRBJ2-7	CSARGQGTYEQYF
TRBV7-3	TRBJ2-2	CASSFGAGTYTGELFF
TRBV14	TRBJ2-7	CASSQEWGAPYEQYF
TRBV7-2	TRBJ2-3	CASSLTSGGGDTQYF
TRBV7-3	TRBJ1-2	CASSPGQGVNYGYTF
TRBV12-3/TRBV12-4	TRBJ2-1	CASSPSGGDIAHGEQFF
TRBV29-1	TRBJ2-2	CSVEDPGRTNTGELFF
TRBV7-6	TRBJ2-7	CASSLRDRVDEQYF
TRBV7-8	TRBJ2-3	CASSLVRTSDTDTQYF
TRBV27	TRBJ1-1	CASSLQGVNTEAFF
TRBV4-3	TRBJ1-4	CASTASRTTNEKLFF
TRBV5-6	TRBJ1-2	CASSSGTGSHGYTF
TRBV7-8	TRBJ2-1	CASTLGFSYNEQFF